The present T cell receptor beta chain was sequenced within a study of T-cell memory formation after mild COVID-19. Looking at the study overall: The study found TCR clusters largely donor specific.

This clonotype was recorded a few times. Its specificity is unknown. TCRdb re-called the 5' RACE reads through MiXCR, storing one row per CDR3 protein. This sample yields hundreds of thousands of distinct CDR3 sequences, of which less than 25% are seen a single time; around a fifth belongs to the top ten. Germline assignment: CDR1 SGHRS and CDR2 YFSETQ. CDR3 length: 14 residues. The V gene lost 0 bases and the J gene lost 6 bases, with 12 bases spanning the gap. General study points: From day 15 to 85, contracting clones were balanced between CD4 and CD8, whereas later expanders leaned toward CD4+. Proof of SARS-CoV-2 specificity was absent for the second-wave clones that crested on day 37. Contracting CD4+ clones were located mainly in CM and EM, and CD8+ clones in EMRA.

This chain joins TRBV5-1 and TRBJ1-2; tentatively, D is TRBD1 (6 bases). This TCR came from a man between 18 and 29 years old who had mild COVID-19 (a few samples of this study predate the infection). Cell type and time point are not known. Sample: PBMCs or a T cell subset sorted from them (not recorded which). This CDR3 is CASSLGQVSNGYTF. The CDR3 region has the DNA TGCGCCAGCAGCTTGGGACAGGTATCGAATGGCTACACCTTC.